The T cell receptor (beta chain) described here comes from a study of blood T cell repertoires in COVID-19. For the study at large: COVID-19 samples, acute and convalescent, were from the United States, Italy and Spain. In each case, the material was cDNA or gDNA derived from T cells, B-cell-depleted T cells, or PBMCs.

As originally analysed: For nucleated cells, counts were estimated from reference gene primer amplification. Some clones are missing from TCRdb's copy, which holds only in-frame ones; the method was immunoSEQ multiplex PCR. V and J calls and clone size are as listed in that table; D and trimming were resolved from the DNA. The sample includes 150,000 or so clones, roughly four fifths of them seen just once. This CDR3 contains 12 residues. Germline loops: CDR1 SGHNT, CDR2 YENEEA. Trimming took 5 bases from V and 4 from J, leaving 7 bases between them. The genes are TRBV11-3 and TRBJ2-3; D is ambiguous. This clonotype originated in a woman aged 60-70 years with acute or convalescent COVID-19. Sequencing was carried out using peripheral blood. The chain's CDR3 is CASSTVADTQYF. In DNA, the CDR3 is TGTGCCAGCAGCACAGTCGCAGATACGCAGTATTTT.